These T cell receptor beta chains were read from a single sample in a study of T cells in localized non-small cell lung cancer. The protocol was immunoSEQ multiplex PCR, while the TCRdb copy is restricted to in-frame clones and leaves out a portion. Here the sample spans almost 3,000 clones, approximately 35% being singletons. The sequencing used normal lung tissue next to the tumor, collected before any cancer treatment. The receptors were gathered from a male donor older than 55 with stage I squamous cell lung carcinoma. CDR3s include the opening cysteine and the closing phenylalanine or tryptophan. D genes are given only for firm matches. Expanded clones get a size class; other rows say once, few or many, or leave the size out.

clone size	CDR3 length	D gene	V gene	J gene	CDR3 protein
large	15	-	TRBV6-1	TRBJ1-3	CASSEEGMSGNTIYF
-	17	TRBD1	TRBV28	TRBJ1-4	CASSMDPVGQDQEKLFF
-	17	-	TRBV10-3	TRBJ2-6	CAISVTGGPSGANVLTF
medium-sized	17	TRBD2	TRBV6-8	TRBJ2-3	CAITGEAGSSSTDTQYF
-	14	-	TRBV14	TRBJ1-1	CASSQDAGDAEAFF
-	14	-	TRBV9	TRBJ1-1	CASRGQIGVTEAFF
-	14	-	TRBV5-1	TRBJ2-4	CASKEELAKNIQYF
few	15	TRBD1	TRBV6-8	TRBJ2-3	CASSPGQGRIDTQYF
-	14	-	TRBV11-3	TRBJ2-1	CASSLGFAGNEQFF
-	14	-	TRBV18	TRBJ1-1	CASSPGSRNTEAFF
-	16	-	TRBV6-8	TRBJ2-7	CASSYRPGAGRNEQYF
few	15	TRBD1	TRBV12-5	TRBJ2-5	CASGLGTGLQETQYF
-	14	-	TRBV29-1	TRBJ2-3	CSSGALADTDTQYF
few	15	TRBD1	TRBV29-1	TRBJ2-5	CSVDPRDRGPGTQYF
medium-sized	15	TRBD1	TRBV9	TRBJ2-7	CASSVAGDRVYEQYF
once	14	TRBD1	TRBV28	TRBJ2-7	CASSVQGQGYEQYF
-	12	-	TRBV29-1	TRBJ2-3	CSAVALTDTQYF
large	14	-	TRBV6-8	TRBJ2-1	CASSYSSFYDEQFF
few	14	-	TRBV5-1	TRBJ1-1	CASSLVGENTEAFF
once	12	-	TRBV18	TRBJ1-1	CASSPAGTEAFF
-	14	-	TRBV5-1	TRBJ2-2	CASSLYPDTGELFF
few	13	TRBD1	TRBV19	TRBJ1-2	CASNPTGRYGYTF
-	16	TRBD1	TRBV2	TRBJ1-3	CASSPPSGTAGNTIYF
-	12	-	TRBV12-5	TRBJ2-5	CASGSPGGTQYF
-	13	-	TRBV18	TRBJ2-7	CASSPGRIYEQYF
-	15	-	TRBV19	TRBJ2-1	CASTPWGQAYNEQFF
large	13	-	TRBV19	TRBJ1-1	CASMIQGNTEAFF
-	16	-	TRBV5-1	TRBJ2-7	CASSLGLGDTDYEQYF
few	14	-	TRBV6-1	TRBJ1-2	CASSEYRGNYGYTF
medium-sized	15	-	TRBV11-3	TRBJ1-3	CASSLGRTANPTIYF
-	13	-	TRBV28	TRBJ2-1	CASSSRTVNEQFF
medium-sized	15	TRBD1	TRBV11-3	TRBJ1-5	CASSPLQGSYQPQHF
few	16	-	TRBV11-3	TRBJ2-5	CASSLALAGAGETQYF
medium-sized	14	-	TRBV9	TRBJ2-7	CASSPPGHHYEQYF
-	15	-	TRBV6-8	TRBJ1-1	CASSYSMGSFTEAFF
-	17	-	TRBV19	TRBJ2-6	CASSPGGSNSGANVLTF
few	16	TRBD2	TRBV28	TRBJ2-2	CASRTTAGGQTGELFF
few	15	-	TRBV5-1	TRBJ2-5	CASSFREPVQETQYF
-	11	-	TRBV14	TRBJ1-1	CASSQQTGAFF
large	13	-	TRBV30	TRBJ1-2	CAWIPGSYYGYTF
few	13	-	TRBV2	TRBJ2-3	CASSMDQTDTQYF
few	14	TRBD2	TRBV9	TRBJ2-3	CASSPPAGADTQYF
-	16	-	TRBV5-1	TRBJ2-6	CASSLQGGTGANVLTF
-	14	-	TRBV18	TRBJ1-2	CASSPVQGEYGYTF
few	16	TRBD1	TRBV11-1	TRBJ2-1	CASSDRDRGRYNEQFF
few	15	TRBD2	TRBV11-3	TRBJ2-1	CASSPGLAGSNEQFF
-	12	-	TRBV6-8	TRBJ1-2	CASSRDTRGYTF
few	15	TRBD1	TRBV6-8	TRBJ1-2	CASSPSTGVGYGYTF
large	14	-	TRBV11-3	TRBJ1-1	CASSLTRVSTEAFF
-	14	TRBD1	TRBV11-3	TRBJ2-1	CASSRTGSWNEQFF
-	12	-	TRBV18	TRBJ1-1	CASSLSHTEAFF
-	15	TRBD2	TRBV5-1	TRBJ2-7	CASSHRGGGLREQYF
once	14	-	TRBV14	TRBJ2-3	CASSPRLVGDTQYF
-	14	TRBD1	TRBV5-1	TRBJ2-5	CASSPVTGVETQYF
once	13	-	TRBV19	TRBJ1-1	CASSKNPFPRAFF
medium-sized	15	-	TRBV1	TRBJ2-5	CASSRLLGPRETQYF
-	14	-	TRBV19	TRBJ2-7	CASSLTGYNHEQYF
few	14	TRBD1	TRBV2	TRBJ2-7	CASRWAGTAAEQYF
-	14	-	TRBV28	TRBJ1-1	CASSLTVRNTEAFF